These T cell receptor beta chains were read from a single sample in a study of T-cell memory formation after mild COVID-19. TCRdb itself ran the 5' RACE reads through MiXCR, one entry per CDR3 protein. The sample shows 500,000 to 600,000 distinct CDR3 sequences, approximately 18% of them seen only once. Sequencing was done on a sample of PBMCs or a T cell subset sorted from them (not recorded which). The receptors stem from an adult woman who had mild COVID-19 (a few samples of this study predate the infection). Cell type and time point are not known. Both conserved end residues are part of each CDR3. The D gene is left open where the match is weak. The size of a clone is reported for some rows only, either as once, few or many, or as a class for expanded clones.

few	TRBV5-6	-	TRBJ1-2	CASSFRDPYGYTF	TGTGCCAGCAGCTTCAGGGACCCTTATGGCTACACCTTC
-	TRBV4-1	-	TRBJ2-3	CASSQDWGGTDTQYF	TGCGCCAGCAGCCAAGACTGGGGGGGCACAGATACGCAGTATTTT
few	TRBV5-4	TRBD1	TRBJ2-7	CASRPGQGDYEQYF	TGTGCCAGCAGACCGGGACAGGGGGACTACGAGCAGTACTTC
-	TRBV5-5	-	TRBJ2-1	CASSLDPSRNEQFF	TGTGCCAGCAGCTTGGACCCCTCGAGGAATGAGCAGTTCTTC
-	TRBV25-1	-	TRBJ1-5	CASSEGRTDLNQPQHF	TGTGCCAGCAGTGAAGGCCGGACAGATCTAAATCAGCCCCAGCATTTT
many	TRBV12-3/TRBV12-4	-	TRBJ2-7	CASSPGRSTEQYF	TGTGCCAGCAGTCCGGGTCGATCCACCGAGCAGTACTTC
-	TRBV6-1	TRBD1	TRBJ1-2	CASSAGGQFLTGYGYTF	TGTGCCAGCAGCGCCGGGGGACAGTTTCTAACGGGTTATGGCTACACCTTC
-	TRBV5-6	-	TRBJ1-1	CASSLNLGEAFF	TGTGCCAGCAGCTTGAATTTGGGGGAAGCTTTCTTT
-	TRBV19	-	TRBJ2-7	CASSIVHRRYEQYF	TGTGCCAGTAGTATAGTGCACAGACGATACGAGCAGTACTTC
-	TRBV7-2	-	TRBJ2-7	CASSLARDLGRPYEQYF	TGTGCCAGCAGCTTAGCCCGAGATTTAGGGAGACCCTACGAGCAGTACTTC
many	TRBV6-6	TRBD2	TRBJ2-1	CASGREGSYNEQFF	TGTGCCTCGGGGCGGGAGGGATCCTACAATGAGCAGTTCTTC
few	TRBV6-2/TRBV6-3	-	TRBJ2-7	CASSYVDLYTYEQYF	TGTGCCAGCAGTTACGTGGACTTATATACTTACGAGCAGTACTTC
-	TRBV7-9	-	TRBJ1-2	CASSEALEGYTF	TGTGCCAGCAGCGAGGCTTTGGAGGGCTACACCTTC
-	TRBV6-5	TRBD1	TRBJ1-1	CASSLLDRGGTEAFF	TGTGCCAGCAGTCTCCTGGACAGGGGAGGCACTGAAGCTTTCTTT
many	TRBV5-1	TRBD1	TRBJ2-3	CASSHTGTGTDTQYF	TGCGCCAGCAGCCATACCGGGACAGGCACAGATACGCAGTATTTT
few	TRBV7-9	-	TRBJ2-5	CASSLGGWTQETQYF	TGTGCCAGCAGCTTAGGGGGGTGGACTCAAGAGACCCAGTACTTC
-	TRBV5-4	TRBD2	TRBJ2-1	CASSLGTSGSSYNEQFF	TGTGCCAGCAGCCTCGGGACTAGCGGTAGCTCCTACAATGAGCAGTTCTTC
-	TRBV27	-	TRBJ2-7	CASSFYGGYPFSYEQYF	TGTGCCAGCAGTTTCTATGGCGGATACCCCTTCTCCTACGAGCAGTACTTC
few	TRBV24-1	TRBD2	TRBJ2-1	CATRTGTSGNEQFF	TGTGCCACCAGAACCGGGACTAGCGGTAATGAGCAGTTCTTC
-	TRBV6-5	-	TRBJ2-5	CASSPAPSGLETQYF	TGTGCCAGCAGTCCGGCGCCCTCTGGGTTGGAGACCCAGTACTTC
-	TRBV27	-	TRBJ1-6	CASSRGSDNSPLHF	TGTGCCAGCAGTCGAGGGTCAGATAATTCACCCCTCCACTTT
-	TRBV12-3/TRBV12-4	-	TRBJ2-2	CASSFTTLAGELFF	TGTGCCAGCAGTTTTACCACCTTGGCCGGGGAGCTGTTTTTT
few	TRBV20-1	TRBD2	TRBJ2-3	CSARETAGGPPQYF	TGCAGTGCTAGAGAGACAGCGGGGGGGCCGCCGCAGTATTTT
few	TRBV27	-	TRBJ2-2	CASSPHSPTVTGELFF	TGTGCCAGCAGTCCCCACTCCCCGACAGTTACCGGGGAGCTGTTTTTT
few	TRBV9	-	TRBJ2-5	CASSVATQGRQETQYF	TGTGCCAGCAGCGTAGCTACGCAGGGGCGCCAAGAGACCCAGTACTTC
-	TRBV12-3/TRBV12-4	TRBD1	TRBJ1-2	CASTRTGYGYTF	TGTGCCAGCACCCGGACAGGGTATGGCTACACCTTC
-	TRBV21-1	-	TRBJ1-1	CASSRLDRQPNTEAFF	TGTGCCAGCAGCCGCCTGGACCGACAGCCGAACACTGAAGCTTTCTTT
-	TRBV10-3	TRBD1	TRBJ2-7	CAISETRTGEAEQYF	TGTGCCATCAGTGAGACACGGACAGGGGAGGCCGAGCAGTACTTC
-	TRBV20-1	TRBD1	TRBJ2-7	CSAPRTGREQYF	TGCAGTGCTCCCCGGACAGGGCGGGAGCAGTACTTC
once	TRBV7-3	-	TRBJ2-1	CASSLTRGGPSSYNEQFF	TGTGCCAGCAGCTTAACCAGGGGGGGCCCGAGCTCCTACAATGAGCAGTTCTTC
-	TRBV7-9	-	TRBJ2-7	CASSSQGQLYEQYF	TGTGCCAGCAGCTCCCAGGGGCAGCTATACGAGCAGTACTTC
few	TRBV19	-	TRBJ2-5	CASSIRGGSGETQYF	TGTGCCAGTAGTATCCGAGGGGGGTCGGGAGAGACCCAGTACTTC
-	TRBV24-1	-	TRBJ1-5	CATSDFGLFQHF	TGTGCCACCAGTGATTTTGGTCTTTTTCAGCATTTT
few	TRBV5-1	TRBD1	TRBJ1-4	CASARTGPNEKLFF	TGCGCCAGCGCCCGGACAGGGCCTAATGAAAAACTGTTTTTT
-	TRBV27	-	TRBJ1-1	CASSPIGQLNTEAFF	TGTGCCAGCTCTCCCATCGGACAGCTGAACACTGAAGCTTTCTTT